What follows is one TCR beta chain and its context. Its antigen remains unknown. 60 Vbeta and 13 Jbeta primers were used in PCR. Repertoires were generated with immunoSEQ multiplex PCR, while TCRdb's copy carries only in-frame clones and drops some. The repertoire consists of about 190,000 clones, with 65% to 80% occurring once and the leading ten covering 4.5% to 5.5%. This sample was included in a study of cytomegalovirus exposure and HLA in healthy donors. Regarding the study as a whole: Clonal expansion was found to be greater in HLA-associated TCR beta chains than in equally common others in a later analysis.

This CDR3 spans 15 amino acids. V trimming: 7 bases; J trimming: 0 bases; junction bases outside the gene matches: 6. Germline V gives CDR1 SQVTM, CDR2 ANQGSEA. The TCR was taken from a man aged 25 to 40 in good health and CMV-seropositive. Material for sequencing was PBMCs. The chain uses TRBV29-1 and TRBJ2-3; TRBD2 matches 11 bases. As DNA, the CDR3 is TGCAGCGCCGGGACTAGCGGCACTAGCACAGATACGCAGTATTTT. Its translation: CSAGTSGTSTDTQYF.